This TCR beta chain derives from a study of T cell clonality in common variable immunodeficiency. Findings and limits, study-wide: CVID subjects shared fewer TCRbeta clones than healthy controls did. Fewer deletions and N-nucleotide insertions were reportedly seen in common variable immunodeficiency TCR beta sequences.

The data were produced by immunoSEQ multiplex PCR, yet TCRdb's version contains in-frame clones alone and is incomplete. The table lists about 34,000 clones, no singletons, with around 30% in the top ten. This clone was seen a handful of times. Its cognate antigen is unknown. The read gets to within 3 residues of the CDR3 end, and the germline J gene fills in the rest. CVID meant reduced serum IgG, IgA and/or IgM plus specific antibody deficiency. The length of the CDR3 is 15 residues. J was trimmed by 1 base and V by 6 bases; bases with no gene match: 3. The germline V gene encodes CDR1 SNHLY and CDR2 FYNNEI.

This sequence originates from a human donor with common variable immunodeficiency. The rearrangement uses TRBV2 and TRBJ2-5; TRBD2 aligns across 12 bases. Sequencing was carried out using peripheral blood mononuclear cells. This CDR3 reads CASRRTSGAQETQYF. CDR3 DNA (partial): TGTGCCAGCAGGCGGACTAGCGGGGCCCAAGAGACC.